The 25 T cell receptor beta chains below all came from one sample that was sequenced in a study of identical twins. TCRdb fed the 5' RACE reads into MiXCR, producing one record per CDR3 protein. The data contain about 660,000 distinct CDR3 sequences, 8.6% of them seen just once; the ten biggest clones take up roughly 0.9%. The same sample was also used in a study of yellow fever vaccine responses in identical twins.

Sequencing input: PBMCs. The source of these receptors is a woman aged 18-29 years in good health.

This clonotype has more than one count but fewer than ten. This chain uses TRBV7-6 with TRBJ2-5; D ambiguous. The V end was cut by 1 base, the J end by 5 bases, with 11 bases between. The CDR3 contains 14 residues. Germline CDR1 reads SGHVS; CDR2 reads FNYEAQ. The chain's CDR3 is CASSLVMTVETQYF. In nucleotides, the CDR3 is TGTGCCAGCAGCTTAGTTATGACGGTGGAGACCCAGTACTTC.

This clonotype was seen a few times. This chain links TRBV6-4 with TRBJ2-1; TRBD2 agrees at 9 bases. After removal of 3 bases from V and 9 bases from J, the junction contained 6 bases not matched to a gene. The CDR3 is made up of 14 amino acids. Germline assignment: CDR1 MRHNA and CDR2 SNTAGT. The CDR3 protein is CASSELAGGPEQFF. The CDR3 nucleotides read TGTGCCAGCAGTGAGTTGGCGGGAGGGCCTGAGCAGTTCTTC.

This clonotype was picked up a small number of times. The rearrangement links TRBV7-8 to TRBJ2-2; 9 bases are shared with TRBD2. This CDR3 contains 17 residues. Looked up from germline, CDR1 is SGHVS and CDR2 is FQNEAQ. The J segment lost 0 bases and the V segment lost 2 bases, leaving 4 bases of the junction unmatched. The DNA of the CDR3 is TGTGCCAGCAGCTTAAGGGGACTAGCCTCGAACACCGGGGAGCTGTTTTTT. This gives the protein CASSLRGLASNTGELFF.

This clonotype has just a few counts. V is TRBV4-3 and J is TRBJ2-1; D is perhaps TRBD2 (5 bases). The V end was cut by 0 bases, the J end by 10 bases, with 22 bases between. The germline V gene has CDR1 LGHNA and CDR2 YSLEER. This CDR3 is 17 amino acids long. CDR3: CASSQDHHRRNGGEQFF. The CDR3 DNA follows: TGCGCCAGCAGCCAAGATCACCACCGAAGAAATGGAGGAGAGCAGTTCTTC.

This clonotype was observed a handful of times. The chain links TRBV27 to TRBJ2-5, with D perhaps being TRBD1 or TRBD2 (5 bases each). The CDR3 loop spans 14 amino acids. Germline CDR1 MNHEY, CDR2 SMNVEV (reference sequence). Trimming took off 5 bases at V and 4 bases at J, with 14 bases between the two ends. The CDR3 DNA reads TGTGCCAGCAGTCCACGGGACCCGGTAGAGACCCAGTACTTC. It encodes CASSPRDPVETQYF.

At least ten counts were recorded for this clonotype. V usage is TRBV7-2 and J usage is TRBJ1-1; D gene uncertain. V lost 0 bases and J lost 4, with 6 bases in between. The CDR3 extends over 13 amino acids. Germline CDR1 and CDR2: SGHTA and FQGNSA. This CDR3 is CASSLALGTEAFF. Here the CDR3 DNA reads TGTGCCAGCAGCTTAGCTCTTGGCACTGAAGCTTTCTTT.

The table lists this clonotype with a few counts. J is TRBJ2-3 and V is TRBV5-6, with D tentatively TRBD2 (6 bases). The germline gives CDR1 SGHDT, CDR2 YYEEEE. The V gene lost 4 bases and the J gene lost 0 bases, with 15 bases spanning the gap. This CDR3 comprises 16 residues. CDR3 in DNA: TGTGCCAGCAGCGGTCGGGGGACTCTAAGCACAGATACGCAGTATTTT. This sequence encodes CASSGRGTLSTDTQYF.

This clonotype was seen more than once but under ten times. V is TRBV27 and J is TRBJ1-4, with unresolved D. This CDR3 has 16 amino acids. In germline, CDR1 is MNHEY, CDR2 SMNVEV (reference sequence). V was trimmed by 6 bases and J by 0 bases, leaving 14 bases between them. CDR3 DNA sequence: TGTGCCAGCAGCCTCCTCCCTAAGGCAACTAATGAAAAACTGTTTTTT. It translates to CASSLLPKATNEKLFF.

This clonotype was seen ten or more times. The CDR3 sequence is CASSLAPSIQYF. CDR3 coding DNA: TGTGCCAGCAGCTTAGCGCCGAGCATTCAGTACTTC. V is TRBV7-2 and J is TRBJ2-4; D unclear. Germline loops: CDR1 SGHTA, CDR2 FQGNSA. V was trimmed by 0 bases and J by 9 bases, leaving 6 bases between them. The CDR3 extends over 12 amino acids.

In its sample, this clonotype was seen a few times. DNA for the CDR3: TGTGCCAGCAGTTTTTTGGGCGGGAGGCCTGCCTATACGCAGTATTTT. Its translation is CASSFLGGRPAYTQYF. The genes are TRBV12-3 or TRBV12-4 and TRBJ2-3; 8 bases map to TRBD2. The junction had 12 bases not matched to a gene; V was cut back by 3 bases and J by 7 bases. The CDR3 loop spans 16 amino acids.

This clonotype was picked up one time. Given a much more abundant clone one base away, this may be a read error. The chain joins TRBV5-1 to TRBJ2-5, with a possible D match to TRBD1 (5 bases). CDR3 length: 12 amino acids. Germline CDR1 SGHRS, CDR2 YFSETQ. The CDR3 nucleotides read TGCGCCTGCAGGGCAGCCCAAGAGACCCAGTACTTC. Its protein product is CACRAAQETQYF.

V and J are TRBV6-5 and TRBJ2-1; D might be TRBD1 (6 bases). V lost 0 bases, J lost 4 bases, and 16 bases lay in between. Looked up from germline, CDR1 is MNHEY and CDR2 is SVGAGI. The CDR3 sequence is 17 residues long. Here the CDR3 reads CASSYSRASRGYNEQFF. As DNA, the CDR3 is TGTGCCAGCAGTTACTCGAGGGCCTCGAGGGGGTACAATGAGCAGTTCTTC.

V usage is TRBV27 and J usage is TRBJ2-1, with D perhaps matching TRBD2 (6 bases). The CDR3 is 18 amino acids. The germline V and J ends were trimmed by 5 bases and 4 bases, with 24 bases remaining between them. The germline CDR1 and CDR2 sequences are MNHEY and SMNVEV (reference sequence). The DNA for the CDR3 is TGTGCCAGCAGTCTTAAAGGGGCCTTCCGGGAGTATTACAATGAGCAGTTCTTC. This translates into CASSLKGAFREYYNEQFF.

V is TRBV19 and J is TRBJ2-4; D may be TRBD2 (6 bases). There are 10 residues in the CDR3. The germline V gene has CDR1 LNHDA and CDR2 SQIVND (reference sequence). V lost 8 bases and J lost 9, with 8 bases in between. The CDR3 sequence is CASYGGIQYF. As DNA, the CDR3 is TGTGCCAGTTACGGGGGCATTCAGTACTTC.

V gene TRBV3-1 combines with J gene TRBJ2-7, with 13 bases matching TRBD2. The CDR3 loop spans 19 amino acids. Germline loops: CDR1 LGHDT, CDR2 YNNKEL (reference sequence). The V and J ends lost 3 bases and 5 bases, in that order; junction bases with no gene match: 16. This chain's CDR3 is CASSHPGTSGNSALHEQYF. The CDR3 nucleotides read TGTGCCAGCAGCCACCCGGGGACTAGCGGGAATTCAGCCCTCCACGAGCAGTACTTC.

V and J are TRBV6-2 or TRBV6-3 and TRBJ2-1, with 8 bases fitting TRBD1. Germline V gene sequence: CDR1 MNHEY, CDR2 SVGEGT. J lost 10 bases, V lost 6 bases, and 14 bases had no gene match. This CDR3 is 15 amino acids long. The CDR3 nucleotides are TGTGCCAGCAGCCCCCGGGACAGGAACCGAATAGAGCAGTTCTTC. Residues: CASSPRDRNRIEQFF.

This clonotype was observed at least ten times. The chain is built from TRBV3-1 and TRBJ1-1, with D possibly being TRBD1 (5 bases). CDR3 length: 14 residues. The ends were cut back, 4 bases at V and 5 bases at J, with 14 bases in the middle. The germline gives CDR1 LGHDT, CDR2 YNNKEL (reference sequence). DNA for the CDR3: TGTGCCAGCAGCCGGACATTCGGGGGGACTGAAGCTTTCTTT. Protein sequence: CASSRTFGGTEAFF.

The J gene is TRBJ2-7, the V gene TRBV7-2; 10 bases map to TRBD1. The CDR3 runs 17 residues. The J segment lost 4 bases and the V segment lost 3 bases, leaving 12 bases of the junction unmatched. Germline lookup yields CDR1 SGHTA and CDR2 FQGNSA. CDR3: CASSFFEVGTGEYEQYF. CDR3 DNA sequence: TGTGCCAGCAGCTTCTTTGAAGTTGGGACAGGGGAGTACGAGCAGTACTTC.

The V gene is TRBV3-1, the J gene TRBJ2-1; no firm D call. Deletions cut 1 base from V and 6 bases from J, with 13 bases between. From germline, CDR1 is LGHDT and CDR2 YNNKEL (reference sequence). There are 15 residues in the CDR3. The CDR3 spells CASSQVLLNPNEQFF. The DNA of the CDR3 is TGTGCCAGCAGCCAAGTACTTTTGAATCCCAATGAGCAGTTCTTC.

The chain is built from TRBV20-1 and TRBJ2-4; 8 bases line up with TRBD1. The CDR3 runs 14 residues. V shed 6 bases and J 6 bases; nucleotides not matched to a gene: 10. Germline V gene data show CDR1 as DFQATT and CDR2 as SNEGSKA (reference sequence). In DNA, the CDR3 is TGCAGTGCGCCTCCCGGGACAGGAGTAAACATTCAGTACTTC. Translation gives CSAPPGTGVNIQYF.

CDR3 nucleotide sequence: TGTGCCAGCAGATCTGGGACAGGGGGCCCCTACGAGCAGTACTTC. It encodes CASRSGTGGPYEQYF. V gene TRBV7-9 combines with J gene TRBJ2-7; 12 nucleotides agree with TRBD1. The germline CDR1 and CDR2 sequences are SEHNR and FQNEAQ (reference sequence). This CDR3 comprises 15 residues. The V segment lost 6 bases and the J segment 2 bases; nucleotides outside the gene matches: 5.

The rearrangement links TRBV6-1 to TRBJ1-1; D may be TRBD1 (6 bases). This CDR3 comprises 14 residues. Per germline, CDR1 MNHNS and CDR2 SASEGT. Trimming pared 5 bases from V and 0 bases from J, leaving 10 bases between. CDR3 nucleotides: TGTGCCAGCAGTCGACAGGAAATGAACACTGAAGCTTTCTTT. It yields the protein CASSRQEMNTEAFF.

This clonotype was counted a few times. This chain links TRBV12-3 or TRBV12-4 with TRBJ2-3; 11 nucleotides match TRBD2. The CDR3 spans 19 residues. V was pared by 7 bases and J by 2 bases, with 17 bases of the junction left unmatched. The CDR3 protein is CASTPRVASGGKNTDTQYF. CDR3 nucleotide sequence: TGTGCCAGCACCCCTAGGGTGGCTAGCGGGGGGAAAAACACAGATACGCAGTATTTT.

This chain connects TRBV27 to TRBJ2-7; D possibly uses TRBD1 or TRBD2 (5 bases each). There are 14 residues in the CDR3. Between the trimmed V and J ends, which lost 0 bases and 9 bases, there was a span of 15 bases. Per germline, CDR1 MNHEY and CDR2 SMNVEV (reference sequence). The CDR3 sequence is CASSLSVVMGVQYF. For the CDR3, the DNA is TGTGCCAGCAGTTTATCGGTTGTGATGGGGGTGCAGTACTTC.

The rearrangement joins TRBV6-6 to TRBJ2-1, with 7 bases lining up with TRBD1. V lost 5 bases and J lost 5; bases outside the gene matches: 3. This CDR3 is built from 13 residues. The germline V gene encodes CDR1 MNHNY and CDR2 SVGAGI (reference sequence). The CDR3 DNA follows: TGTGCCAGCAGTGGACAGGACGACAATGAGCAGTTCTTC. Its translation is CASSGQDDNEQFF.